One sample yielded the 26 T cell receptor beta chains listed below, sequenced in a study of cytomegalovirus exposure and HLA in healthy donors. With 60 Vbeta and 13 Jbeta primers, the PCR was carried out. Data came from immunoSEQ multiplex PCR; TCRdb stores just in-frame clones and leaves some out. The data contain almost 90,000 clones, roughly 85% of them seen just once; the ten biggest clones take up nearly 7.5%. The sequencing input was PBMCs. These receptors were taken from a man aged 35-49 years in good health and CMV-seropositive.

This clone was observed a single time. The V and J genes are TRBV7-9 and TRBJ1-3, with a possible D match to TRBD1 (5 bases). V was shortened by 4 bases and J by 1 base, with 8 bases between the two germline ends. The CDR3 is 14 residues long. Looked up from germline, CDR1 is SEHNR and CDR2 is FQNEAQ (reference sequence). This chain's CDR3 is CASSSGTSGNTIYF. The CDR3 DNA is TGTGCCAGCAGCTCAGGGACTTCTGGAAACACCATATATTTT.

In its sample, this clone was seen a few times. V is TRBV11-3 and J is TRBJ2-3, with 9 bases aligning to TRBD1. The germline gives CDR1 SGHNT, CDR2 YENEEA. J was trimmed by 3 bases and V by 7 bases; bases with no gene match: 8. This CDR3 contains 15 residues. CDR3 coding DNA: TGTGCCAGCACCCCTAGGGGGACAGGGACAGATACGCAGTATTTT. The encoded protein is CASTPRGTGTDTQYF. Filled out from reference TRBV11-3 and TRBJ2-3, the complete variable domain reads EAGVVQSPRYKIIEKKQPVAFWCNPISGHNTLYWYLQNLGQGPELLIRYENEEAVDDSQLPKDRFSAERLKGVDSTLKIQPAELGDSAVYLCASTPRGTGTDTQYFGPGTRLTVL.

The V gene is TRBV11-2, the J gene TRBJ2-3, with TRBD1 as a possible D gene (6 bases). The V and J ends lost 5 bases and 0 bases respectively, with 9 bases between them. This CDR3 contains 14 residues. Looked up from germline, CDR1 is SGHAT and CDR2 is FQNNGV. CDR3 sequence: CASSAGQSTDTQYF. CDR3 DNA: TGTGCCAGCAGCGCCGGACAGAGCACAGATACGCAGTATTTT.

This clone was seen just once. The chain is built from TRBV5-4 and TRBJ2-2; 8 bases map to TRBD1. Trimming took 2 bases from V and 7 from J; bases not matched to a gene: 7. Germline V gives CDR1 SGHNT, CDR2 YYREEE (reference sequence). CDR3 length: 15 residues. CDR3 region: CASSFTGQAGGELFF. The CDR3 DNA reads as TGTGCCAGCAGCTTTACGGGACAGGCCGGCGGGGAGCTGTTTTTT.

DNA for the CDR3: TGTGCCAGCAGCCCCACTAGAGGTAGCGCTTCCACAGATACGCAGTATTTT. The encoded protein is CASSPTRGSASTDTQYF. The V gene is TRBV7-9, the J gene TRBJ2-3, with D perhaps TRBD2 (5 bases). This CDR3 comprises 17 residues. Trimming left V 5 bases short and J 2 bases short, with 20 bases between. Germline V gene data show CDR1 as SEHNR and CDR2 as FQNEAQ (reference sequence). Together with reference TRBV7-9 and TRBJ2-3, the CDR3 gives the full variable domain: DTGVSQNPRHKITKRGQNVTFRCDPISEHNRLYWYRQTLGQGPEFLTYFQNEAQLEKSRLLSDRFSAERPKGSFSTLEIQRTEQGDSAMYLCASSPTRGSASTDTQYFGPGTRLTVL.

The V call is TRBV10-2, the J call TRBJ2-7, with TRBD2 matching 12 bases. The CDR3 covers 13 residues. Trimming cost V 7 bases and J 2 bases; bases outside gene matches: 0. Looked up from germline, CDR1 is WSHSY and CDR2 is SAAADI. The CDR3 region has the DNA TGCGCCAGCACTAGCGGGAGGGCCTACGAGCAGTACTTC. Protein product: CASTSGRAYEQYF.

This chain links TRBV5-4 with TRBJ2-1; 9 nucleotides align to TRBD2. The V and J ends lost 5 bases and 9 bases, in that order; junction bases with no gene match: 12. Looked up from germline, CDR1 is SGHNT and CDR2 is YYREEE (reference sequence). The CDR3 length is 15 residues. In DNA form, the CDR3 reads TGTGCCAGCAGTTTTCAAGCGGGAGGATCGGCTGAGCAGTTCTTC. Residues: CASSFQAGGSAEQFF.

The J gene is TRBJ1-2, the V gene TRBV29-1; a weak D match, TRBD1 (6 bases). Per germline, CDR1 SQVTM and CDR2 ANQGSEA. The V end was cut by 7 bases, the J end by 1 base, with 13 bases between. The CDR3 sequence is 13 residues long. The CDR3 sequence is CSAPDRLNYGYTF. CDR3 DNA: TGCAGCGCCCCAGACAGGCTTAACTATGGCTACACCTTC.

This rearrangement joins TRBV4-1 to TRBJ2-5; the D gene is possibly TRBD2 (6 bases). This CDR3 region has 16 residues. V lost 3 bases and J lost 3, with 17 bases in between. CDR1 is MGHRA, CDR2 YSYEKL, per germline. CDR3 in amino acids: CASSHPPGLGKETQYF. The CDR3 DNA reads as TGCGCCAGCAGCCACCCACCGGGACTGGGAAAAGAGACCCAGTACTTC.

The chain joins TRBV5-4 to TRBJ2-7; TRBD2 agrees at 10 bases. The V gene end was trimmed by 0 bases and the J gene end by 7 bases; junction bases not matched to a gene: 13. The germline gives CDR1 SGHNT, CDR2 YYREEE (reference sequence). The CDR3 extends over 17 amino acids. Written as DNA, the CDR3 is TGTGCCAGCAGCTTGGCCTCAATGGGACTAGCGACGAAAGAGCAGTACTTC. Protein: CASSLASMGLATKEQYF.

The chain couples TRBV13 to TRBJ2-3; possible D gene TRBD1, 5 bases. The V gene's germline CDR1 is PRHDT and CDR2 FYEKMQ (reference sequence). Trimming cost V 3 bases and J 8 bases, with 18 bases left between them. The CDR3 has 15 amino acids. The CDR3: CASSFAAAGSATQYF. The CDR3 DNA sequence: TGTGCCAGCAGCTTCGCGGCAGCAGGGTCGGCTACGCAGTATTTT.

The CDR3 bases are TGTGCCAGCAGTGAGCGACAGTCCCTGGGAACTGAAGCTTTCTTT. It translates to CASSERQSLGTEAFF. The V call is TRBV6-1, the J call TRBJ1-1; D may be TRBD1 (5 bases). Germline assignment: CDR1 MNHNS and CDR2 SASEGT. V was pared by 3 bases and J by 5 bases, with 16 bases between. The length of the CDR3 is 15 residues.

The V gene is TRBV19, the J gene TRBJ1-1; D may be TRBD1 (6 bases). CDR1 is LNHDA and CDR2 is SQIVND in the germline V gene (reference sequence). The V end lost 7 bases, the J end lost 1 base, and 16 bases lay between the germline ends. The CDR3 consists of 15 residues. This chain's CDR3 is CASIRNKDRNTEAFF. CDR3 bases: TGTGCCAGTATCCGAAACAAGGACAGGAACACTGAAGCTTTCTTT.

In this sample, this clone turned up a few times. The junction departs from the called germline gene at one end, perhaps through a read error. The V call is TRBV7-7, the J call TRBJ2-1, with D perhaps matching TRBD2 (5 bases). CDR1 and CDR2 (germline): SSHAT, FNYEAQ (reference sequence). CDR3 size: 15 residues. Here the CDR3 reads CASSLALSSYNEQFF. CDR3 DNA: TGTGCTAGCAGCTTAGCGCTGAGCTCCTACAATGAGCAGTTCTTC.

The J gene is TRBJ2-3, the V gene TRBV7-9; 9 nucleotides line up with TRBD1. CDR1 is SEHNR, CDR2 FQNEAQ, per germline (reference sequence). Losses at the gene ends were 5 bases for V and 5 bases for J; bases not matched to a gene: 8. This CDR3 contains 15 residues. The CDR3 here is CASSPGDRVQDTQYF. DNA for the CDR3: TGTGCCAGCAGCCCAGGGGACAGGGTTCAAGATACGCAGTATTTT. Together with reference TRBV7-9 and TRBJ2-3, the CDR3 gives the full variable domain: DTGVSQNPRHKITKRGQNVTFRCDPISEHNRLYWYRQTLGQGPEFLTYFQNEAQLEKSRLLSDRFSAERPKGSFSTLEIQRTEQGDSAMYLCASSPGDRVQDTQYFGPGTRLTVL.

The chain carries TRBV11-2 and TRBJ2-3, with TRBD2 identical over 8 bases. The junction had 4 bases not matched to a gene; V was cut back by 4 bases and J by 4 bases. Looked up from germline, CDR1 is SGHAT and CDR2 is FQNNGV. The CDR3 totals 14 residues. For the CDR3, the DNA is TGTGCCAGCAGCTCAAGCGGGGGCTCAGATACGCAGTATTTT. Translated, it gives CASSSSGGSDTQYF.

The chain couples TRBV27 to TRBJ2-2, with D hard to call. The germline V gene encodes CDR1 MNHEY and CDR2 SMNVEV (reference sequence). There are 12 residues in the CDR3. V lost 5 bases, J lost 6 bases, and 7 bases lay in between. CDR3 in DNA: TGTGCCAGCAGTGTTCGGGCCGGGGAGCTGTTTTTT. Its protein is CASSVRAGELFF.

In this sample, this clone turned up once. V usage is TRBV11-2 and J usage is TRBJ1-2; possible D gene TRBD1, 5 bases. The germline V gene encodes CDR1 SGHAT and CDR2 FQNNGV. CDR3 length: 14 amino acids. V was pared by 3 bases and J by 0 bases, with 8 bases between. DNA for the CDR3: TGTGCCAGCAGCTTGGGGGGGGCTAACTATGGCTACACCTTC. Its translation: CASSLGGANYGYTF.

This chain links TRBV2 with TRBJ2-5; 7 bases agree with TRBD2. J was trimmed by 4 bases and V by 6 bases; bases with no gene match: 2. The length of the CDR3 is 12 residues. Per germline, CDR1 SNHLY and CDR2 FYNNEI. The CDR3: CASRGLGETQYF. The CDR3 coding sequence is TGTGCCAGCAGAGGACTAGGAGAGACCCAGTACTTC.

This chain links TRBV7-6 with TRBJ2-5, with TRBD2 identical over 11 bases. The CDR3 runs to 16 residues. Germline V gene lookup returns CDR1 SGHVS and CDR2 FNYEAQ. With 2 bases clipped from V and 4 bases from J, the junction kept 6 bases outside the gene matches. CDR3 region: CASSLSPGLAGETQYF. DNA for the CDR3: TGTGCCAGCAGCTTAAGCCCTGGACTAGCGGGAGAGACCCAGTACTTC.

The rearrangement joins TRBV4-1 to TRBJ2-3; the match to TRBD2 covers 11 bases. With 4 bases clipped from V and 4 bases from J, the junction kept 7 bases outside the gene matches. The CDR3 length is 16 residues. Germline CDR1 and CDR2: MGHRA and YSYEKL. The CDR3 region is CASSLSGGAEADTQYF. The CDR3 DNA sequence: TGCGCCAGCAGCCTTAGCGGGGGGGCCGAGGCAGATACGCAGTATTTT.

This clone was seen more than once but under ten times. The chain combines TRBV6-5 with TRBJ2-7; 7 bases fit TRBD1. Per the germline V gene, CDR1 is MNHEY and CDR2 is SVGAGI. V shed 0 bases and J 4 bases; nucleotides not matched to a gene: 6. The CDR3 sequence is 15 residues long. CDR3 sequence reads: CASSYSLDRTYEQYF. Written as DNA, the CDR3 is TGTGCCAGCAGTTACTCATTGGACAGGACATACGAGCAGTACTTC.

This clone appeared once. The gene calls are TRBV19 and TRBJ2-7; possible D gene TRBD2, 7 bases. Germline assignment: CDR1 LNHDA and CDR2 SQIVND (reference sequence). The CDR3 contains 13 residues. V gave up 3 bases and J gave up 6 bases, with 12 bases separating them. Here the CDR3 reads CASSIDRGGEQYF. As DNA, the CDR3 is TGTGCCAGTAGTATCGATAGGGGGGGCGAGCAGTACTTC.

The chain employs TRBV5-1 and TRBJ1-2, with D maybe TRBD1 (6 bases). Germline V CDR1 and CDR2: SGHRS, YFSETQ. The CDR3 extends over 14 amino acids. V lost 0 bases and J lost 2, with 8 bases in between. The DNA for the CDR3 is TGCGCCAGCAGCTTGGACGACAGGAACTATGGCTACACCTTC. Translating gives CASSLDDRNYGYTF.

The J gene is TRBJ1-1, the V gene TRBV28; TRBD1 is a possible D gene (5 bases). Trimming took 5 bases from V and 2 from J, leaving 15 bases between them. This CDR3 is 15 amino acids long. The V gene's germline CDR1 is MDHEN and CDR2 SYDVKM. CDR3 coding DNA: TGTGCCAGCAGTCCAGGGTTCCCTCTCAACACTGAAGCTTTCTTT. Protein sequence: CASSPGFPLNTEAFF.

The rearrangement uses TRBV14 and TRBJ2-7; D is perhaps TRBD1 (6 bases). V shed 1 base and J shed 0 bases, with 16 bases lying between them. Germline lookup yields CDR1 SGHDN and CDR2 FVKESK. This CDR3 comprises 17 residues. CDR3 in amino acids: CASSQGGLGPSSYEQYF. As DNA, the CDR3 is TGTGCCAGCAGCCAAGGGGGGCTGGGACCGAGCTCCTACGAGCAGTACTTC. The full variable domain, in which reference TRBV14 and TRBJ2-7 provide the parts outside the CDR3, is EAGVTQFPSHSVIEKGQTVTLRCDPISGHDNLYWYRRVMGKEIKFLLHFVKESKQDESGMPNNRFLAERTGGTYSTLKVQPAELEDSGVYFCASSQGGLGPSSYEQYFGPGTRLTVT.